Detailed here is one TCR beta chain. Its antigen is not identified. The germline V gene encodes CDR1 SNHLY and CDR2 FYNNEI. This CDR3 has 12 amino acids. The junction had 2 bases not matched to a gene; V was cut back by 6 bases and J by 7 bases. This entry comes from a study of cytomegalovirus exposure and HLA in healthy donors. PCR primers comprised 60 Vbeta and 13 Jbeta primers. In the original processing: Approximately 11 million of about 88 million unique TCR beta chains were shared, per a later count. Generated by immunoSEQ multiplex PCR, the TCRdb table keeps only in-frame clones and is missing some. The V and J calls and the clone size are those of that table, but D and trimming were determined from the DNA. The sample includes about 170,000 clones, approximately 75% seen only once; the top ten take approximately 1.4%. At the time of sampling, donors were nominally healthy, though unrecorded immune exposures were likely.

General study points: Most TCR sequences showed up rarely, but some public TCRs showed up in many donors. Reports indicate that TCR beta sequences accurately predicted the HLA-A and HLA-B alleles of most subjects.

The sample consisted of PBMCs. This clonotype was obtained from a girl aged 5 to 17 in good health and CMV-seronegative. The J gene is TRBJ2-1, the V gene TRBV2; TRBD1 agrees at 8 bases. In DNA, the CDR3 is TGTGCCAGCAGCAGACAGGGGAATGAGCAGTTCTTC. Translating gives CASSRQGNEQFF.